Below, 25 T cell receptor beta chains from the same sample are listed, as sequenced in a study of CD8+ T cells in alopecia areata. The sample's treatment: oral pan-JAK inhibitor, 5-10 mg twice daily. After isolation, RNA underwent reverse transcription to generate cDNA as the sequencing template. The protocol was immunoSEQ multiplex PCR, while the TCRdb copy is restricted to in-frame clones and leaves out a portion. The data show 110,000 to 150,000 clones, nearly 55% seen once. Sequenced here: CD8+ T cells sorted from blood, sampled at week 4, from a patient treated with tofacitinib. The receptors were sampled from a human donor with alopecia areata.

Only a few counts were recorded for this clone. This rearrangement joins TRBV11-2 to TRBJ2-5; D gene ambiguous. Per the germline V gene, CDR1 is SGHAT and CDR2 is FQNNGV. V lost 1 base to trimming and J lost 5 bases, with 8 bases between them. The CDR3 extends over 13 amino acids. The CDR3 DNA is TGTGCCAGCAGCTTAGGGCACGGGGAGACCCAGTACTTC. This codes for CASSLGHGETQYF.

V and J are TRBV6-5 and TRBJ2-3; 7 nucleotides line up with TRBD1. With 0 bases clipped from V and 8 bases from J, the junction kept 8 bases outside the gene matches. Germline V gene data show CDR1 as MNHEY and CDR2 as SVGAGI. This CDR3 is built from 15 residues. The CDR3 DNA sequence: TGTGCCAGCAGTTACTCAACTATAGGACAGGCTACGCAGTATTTT. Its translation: CASSYSTIGQATQYF.

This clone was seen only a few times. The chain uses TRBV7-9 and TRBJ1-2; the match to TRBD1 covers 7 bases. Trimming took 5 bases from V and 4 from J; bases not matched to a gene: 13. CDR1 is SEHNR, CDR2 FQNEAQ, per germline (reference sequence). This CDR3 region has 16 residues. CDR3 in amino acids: CASSPGATGMGYGYTF. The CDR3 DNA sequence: TGTGCCAGCAGCCCTGGGGCGACAGGGATGGGCTATGGCTACACCTTC.

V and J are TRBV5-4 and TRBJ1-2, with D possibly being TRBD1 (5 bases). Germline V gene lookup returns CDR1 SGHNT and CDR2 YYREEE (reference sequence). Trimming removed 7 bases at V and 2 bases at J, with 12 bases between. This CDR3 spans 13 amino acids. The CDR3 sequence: CASGSGDNYGYTF. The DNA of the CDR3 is TGTGCCAGCGGCTCGGGGGACAACTATGGCTACACCTTC.

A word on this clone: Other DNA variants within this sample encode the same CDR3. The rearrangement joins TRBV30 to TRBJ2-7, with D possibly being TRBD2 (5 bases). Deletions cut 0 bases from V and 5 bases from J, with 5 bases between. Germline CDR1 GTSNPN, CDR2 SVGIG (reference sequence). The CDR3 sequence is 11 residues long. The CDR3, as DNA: TGTGCCTGGAGTGTCGGGGACGAGCAGTACTTC. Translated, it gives CAWSVGDEQYF. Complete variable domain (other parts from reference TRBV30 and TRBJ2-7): SQTIHQWPATLVQPVGSPLSLECTVEGTSNPNLYWYRQAAGRGLQLLFYSVGIGQISSEVPQNLSASRPQDRQFILSSKKLLLSDSGFYLCAWSVGDEQYFGPGTRLTVT.

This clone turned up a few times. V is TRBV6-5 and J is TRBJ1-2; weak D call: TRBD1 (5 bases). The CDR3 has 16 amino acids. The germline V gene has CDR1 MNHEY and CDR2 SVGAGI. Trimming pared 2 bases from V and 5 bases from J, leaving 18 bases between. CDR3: CASSYGIWRGRYGYTF. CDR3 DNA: TGTGCCAGCAGTTACGGTATCTGGAGGGGAAGATATGGCTACACCTTC.

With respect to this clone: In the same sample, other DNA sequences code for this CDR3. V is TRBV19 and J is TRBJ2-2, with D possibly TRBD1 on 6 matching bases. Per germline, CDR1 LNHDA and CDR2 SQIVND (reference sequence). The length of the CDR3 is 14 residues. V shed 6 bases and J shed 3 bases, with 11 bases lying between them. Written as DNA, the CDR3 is TGTGCCAGTAGCCTTGCAGGGGACACCGGGGAGCTGTTTTTT. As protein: CASSLAGDTGELFF.

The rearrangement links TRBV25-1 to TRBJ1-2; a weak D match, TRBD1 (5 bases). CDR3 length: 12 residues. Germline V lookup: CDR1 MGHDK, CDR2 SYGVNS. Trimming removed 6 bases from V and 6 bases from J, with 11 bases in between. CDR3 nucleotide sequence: TGTGCCAGCAGGGGGGGGGTCGATGGCTACACCTTC. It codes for CASRGGVDGYTF.

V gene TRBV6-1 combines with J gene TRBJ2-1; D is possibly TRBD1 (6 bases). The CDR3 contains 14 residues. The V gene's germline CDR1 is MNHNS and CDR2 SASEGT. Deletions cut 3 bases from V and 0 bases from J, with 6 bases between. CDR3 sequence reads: CASSETGSYNEQFF. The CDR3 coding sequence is TGTGCCAGCAGTGAGACAGGCTCCTACAATGAGCAGTTCTTC.

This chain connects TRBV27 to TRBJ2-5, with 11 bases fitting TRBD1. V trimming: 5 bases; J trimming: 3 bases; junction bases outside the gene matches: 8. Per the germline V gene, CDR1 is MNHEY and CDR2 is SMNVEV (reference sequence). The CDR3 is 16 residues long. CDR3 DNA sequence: TGTGCCAGCAGTATAACCGGGACAGGGGGGGAAGAGACCCAGTACTTC. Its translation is CASSITGTGGEETQYF.

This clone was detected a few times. Here the CDR3 reads CASSLEPSGVYEQYF. The CDR3 DNA reads TGTGCCAGCAGCTTAGAGCCTAGCGGGGTCTACGAGCAGTACTTC. The V gene is TRBV7-2, the J gene TRBJ2-7; 9 bases align to TRBD2. Trimming at V came to 1 base and at J to 3 bases, leaving 4 bases not matched to a gene. The germline V gene has CDR1 SGHTA and CDR2 FQGNSA. This CDR3 region has 15 residues.

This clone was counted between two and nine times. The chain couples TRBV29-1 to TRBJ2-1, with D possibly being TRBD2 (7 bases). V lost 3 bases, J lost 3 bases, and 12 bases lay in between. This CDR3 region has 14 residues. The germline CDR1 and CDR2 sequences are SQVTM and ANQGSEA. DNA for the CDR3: TGCAGCGTTGAGGCGGGGGCACTCTACAATGAGCAGTTCTTC. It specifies CSVEAGALYNEQFF.

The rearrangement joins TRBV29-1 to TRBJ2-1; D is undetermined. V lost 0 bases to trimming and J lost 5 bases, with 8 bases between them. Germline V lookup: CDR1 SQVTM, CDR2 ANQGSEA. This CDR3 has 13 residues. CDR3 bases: TGCAGCGTTGAAGAATTGATCGACAATGAGCAGTTCTTC. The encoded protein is CSVEELIDNEQFF.

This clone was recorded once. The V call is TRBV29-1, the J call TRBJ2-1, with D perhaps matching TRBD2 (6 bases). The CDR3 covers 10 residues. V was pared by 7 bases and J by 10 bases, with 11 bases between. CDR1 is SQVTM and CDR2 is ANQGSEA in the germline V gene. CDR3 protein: CSAGGGEQFF. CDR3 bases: TGCAGCGCCGGGGGTGGAGAGCAGTTCTTC.

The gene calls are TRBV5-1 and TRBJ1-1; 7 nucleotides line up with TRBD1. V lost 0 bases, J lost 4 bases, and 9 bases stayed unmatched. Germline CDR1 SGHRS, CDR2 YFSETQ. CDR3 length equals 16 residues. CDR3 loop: CASSLDQGELATEAFF. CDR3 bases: TGCGCCAGCAGCTTGGATCAGGGGGAGTTGGCCACTGAAGCTTTCTTT.

The CDR3, as DNA: TGTGCCAGCACCCTTACTGGAATCGAAGCTTTCTTT. Translation gives CASTLTGIEAFF. The chain links TRBV7-9 to TRBJ1-1, with D hard to call. The germline V and J ends were trimmed by 7 bases and 8 bases, with 14 bases remaining between them. The CDR3 has 12 residues. The germline gives CDR1 SEHNR, CDR2 FQNEAQ (reference sequence).

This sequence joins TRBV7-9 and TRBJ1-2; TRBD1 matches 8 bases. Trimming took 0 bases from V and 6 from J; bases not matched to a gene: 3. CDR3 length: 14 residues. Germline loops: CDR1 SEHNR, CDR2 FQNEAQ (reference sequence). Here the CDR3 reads CASSLAPDRDGYTF. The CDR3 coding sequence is TGTGCCAGCAGCTTAGCGCCGGACAGGGATGGCTACACCTTC.

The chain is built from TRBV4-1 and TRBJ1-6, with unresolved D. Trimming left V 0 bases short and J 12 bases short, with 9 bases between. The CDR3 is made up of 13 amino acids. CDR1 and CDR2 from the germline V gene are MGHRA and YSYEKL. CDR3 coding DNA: TGCGCCAGCAGCCAAGATACAGAGGAACCCCTCCACTTT. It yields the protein CASSQDTEEPLHF.

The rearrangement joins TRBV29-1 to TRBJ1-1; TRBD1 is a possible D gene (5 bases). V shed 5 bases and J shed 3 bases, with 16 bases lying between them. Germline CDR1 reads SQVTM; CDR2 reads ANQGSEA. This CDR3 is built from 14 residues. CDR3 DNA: TGCAGCGTTCTGCCGGACAACGTGGACACTGAAGCTTTCTTT. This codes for CSVLPDNVDTEAFF.

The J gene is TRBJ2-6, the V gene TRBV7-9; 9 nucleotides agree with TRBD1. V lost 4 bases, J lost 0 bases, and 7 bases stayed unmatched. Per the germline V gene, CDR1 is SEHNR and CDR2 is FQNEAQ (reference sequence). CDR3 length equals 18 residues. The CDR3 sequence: CASSSTGGAVSGANVLTF. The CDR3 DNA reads TGTGCCAGCAGCTCTACAGGGGGCGCCGTCTCTGGGGCCAACGTCCTGACTTTC.

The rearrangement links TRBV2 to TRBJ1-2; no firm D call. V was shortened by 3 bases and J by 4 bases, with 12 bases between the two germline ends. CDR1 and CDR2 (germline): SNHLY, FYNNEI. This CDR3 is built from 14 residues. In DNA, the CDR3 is TGTGCCAGCAGTGAGGACCTGTCTGGCTATGGCTACACCTTC. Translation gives CASSEDLSGYGYTF. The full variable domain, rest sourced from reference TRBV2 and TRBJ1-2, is EPEVTQTPSHQVTQMGQEVILRCVPISNHLYFYWYRQILGQKVEFLVSFYNNEISEKSEIFDDQFSVERPDGSNFTLKIRSTKLEDSAMYFCASSEDLSGYGYTFGSGTRLTVV.

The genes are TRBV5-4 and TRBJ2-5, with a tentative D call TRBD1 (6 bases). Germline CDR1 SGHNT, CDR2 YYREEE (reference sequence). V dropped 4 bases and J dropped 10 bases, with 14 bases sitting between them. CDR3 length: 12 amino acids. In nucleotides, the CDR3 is TGTGCCAGCAGCCCCGCCGAGGGGGACCAGTACTTC. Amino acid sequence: CASSPAEGDQYF. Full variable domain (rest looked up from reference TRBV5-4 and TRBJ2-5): ETGVTQSPTHLIKTRGQQVTLRCSSQSGHNTVSWYQQALGQGPQFIFQYYREEENGRGNFPPRFSGLQFPNYSSELNVNALELDDSALYLCASSPAEGDQYFGPGTRLLVL.

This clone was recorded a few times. The CDR3 bases are TGTGCCAGCAGTGGAGGGTCCAAAAACATTCAGTACTTC. Protein: CASSGGSKNIQYF. The chain uses TRBV11-3 and TRBJ2-4; a possible D gene is TRBD2 (6 bases). The CDR3 spans 13 residues. Germline CDR1 and CDR2: SGHNT and YENEEA. V lost 6 bases and J lost 2, with 8 bases in between.

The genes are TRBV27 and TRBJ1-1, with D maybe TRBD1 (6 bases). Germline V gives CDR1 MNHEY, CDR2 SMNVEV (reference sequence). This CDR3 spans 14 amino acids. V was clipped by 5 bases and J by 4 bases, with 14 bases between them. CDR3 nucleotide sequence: TGTGCCAGCAGTATAGGGGGGTCAGTCACTGAAGCTTTCTTT. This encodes CASSIGGSVTEAFF.

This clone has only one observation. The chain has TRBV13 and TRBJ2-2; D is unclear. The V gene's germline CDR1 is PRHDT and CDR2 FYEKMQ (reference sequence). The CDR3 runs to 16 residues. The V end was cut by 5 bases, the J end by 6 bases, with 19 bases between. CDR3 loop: CASSLLGSIGPGELFF. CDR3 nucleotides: TGTGCCAGCAGCCTCCTTGGCAGCATTGGGCCCGGGGAGCTGTTTTTT. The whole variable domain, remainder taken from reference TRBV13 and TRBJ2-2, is AAGVIQSPRHLIKEKRETATLKCYPIPRHDTVYWYQQGPGQDPQFLISFYEKMQSDKGSIPDRFSAQQFSDYHSELNMSSLELGDSALYFCASSLLGSIGPGELFFGEGSRLTVL.